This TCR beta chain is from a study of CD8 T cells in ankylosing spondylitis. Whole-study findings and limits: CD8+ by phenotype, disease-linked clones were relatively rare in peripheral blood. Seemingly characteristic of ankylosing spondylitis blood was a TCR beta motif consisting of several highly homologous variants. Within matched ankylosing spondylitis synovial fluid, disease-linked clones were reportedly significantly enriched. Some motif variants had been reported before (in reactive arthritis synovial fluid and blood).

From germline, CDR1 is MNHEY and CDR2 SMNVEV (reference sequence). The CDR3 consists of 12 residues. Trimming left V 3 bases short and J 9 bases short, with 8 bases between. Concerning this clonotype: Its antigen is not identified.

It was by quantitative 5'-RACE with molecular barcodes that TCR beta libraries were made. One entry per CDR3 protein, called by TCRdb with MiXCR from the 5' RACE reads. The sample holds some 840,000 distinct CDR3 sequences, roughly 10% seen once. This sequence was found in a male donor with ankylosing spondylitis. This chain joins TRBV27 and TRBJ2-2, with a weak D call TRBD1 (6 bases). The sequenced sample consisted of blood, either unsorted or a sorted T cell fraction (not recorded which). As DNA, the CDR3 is TGTGCCAGCAGTTTCAGGGGCCGGGAGCTGTTTTTT. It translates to CASSFRGRELFF.